This TCR beta chain emerged from a study of blood T cell repertoires in COVID-19. Study background: The United States, Italy and Spain provided the acute and convalescent COVID-19 samples. Nucleic acid was either cDNA or gDNA, and it came from T cells, B-cell-depleted T cells, or PBMCs.

Original methodology: By means of reference gene primer amplification, nucleated cell counts were estimated. Measured with immunoSEQ multiplex PCR; TCRdb has only the in-frame clones, and not every one. That table is the source of V, J and clone size, and D and trimming were worked out from the DNA. The data show roughly 66,000 clones, 90% to 95% seen once. The source is a human donor in a cohort sampled during active COVID-19. What was sequenced was peripheral blood.

CDR3 sequence: CASSLDSTNEKLFF. CDR3 nucleotide sequence: TGCGCCAGCAGCCTCGACAGCACGAATGAAAAACTGTTTTTT. The rearrangement links TRBV5-1 to TRBJ1-4; D might be TRBD1 (5 bases). V was cut by 4 bases and J by 5 bases, with 12 bases left in between. Germline CDR1 and CDR2: SGHRS and YFSETQ. CDR3 length: 14 amino acids. Complete variable domain (other parts from reference TRBV5-1 and TRBJ1-4): KAGVTQTPRYLIKTRGQQVTLSCSPISGHRSVSWYQQTPGQGLQFLFEYFSETQRNKGNFPGRFSGRQFSNSRSEMNVSTLELGDSALYLCASSLDSTNEKLFFGSGTQLSVL.